Described below is a single TCR beta chain sequence and its context. Original handling: Amplification of reference gene primers was used by the study to estimate nucleated cell counts. Using immunoSEQ multiplex PCR, the repertoire was profiled, and TCRdb retains in-frame clones only, with some absent. The V and J calls and clone size come from that table; D and trimming were worked out from the DNA. The data contain under 250,000 clones, more than 70% of them singletons. This sample stems from a study of blood T cell repertoires in COVID-19. This CDR3 spans 13 amino acids. CDR1 is LNHDA, CDR2 SQIVND, per germline (reference sequence). V was shortened by 3 bases and J by 8 bases, with 13 bases between the two germline ends.

The V and J genes are TRBV19 and TRBJ1-2, with D hard to call. The receptor comes from a human donor in a cohort sampled during active COVID-19. Source material: peripheral blood. CDR3 residues: CASSIGQVGGYTF. Here the CDR3 DNA reads TGTGCCAGTAGTATCGGCCAGGTCGGCGGCTACACCTTC.